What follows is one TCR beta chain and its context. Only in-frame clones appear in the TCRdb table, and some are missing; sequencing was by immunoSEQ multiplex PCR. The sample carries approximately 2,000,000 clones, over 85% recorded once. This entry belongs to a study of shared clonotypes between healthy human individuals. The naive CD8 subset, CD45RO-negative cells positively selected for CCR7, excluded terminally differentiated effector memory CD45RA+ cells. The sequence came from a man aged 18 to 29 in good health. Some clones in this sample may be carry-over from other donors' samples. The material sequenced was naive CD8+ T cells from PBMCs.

The CDR3 bases are TGTGCCAGCAGCCCCCCCGACAGGGGGCGAGGGGAGACCCAGTACTTC. Encoded protein: CASSPPDRGRGETQYF. The V gene is TRBV7-9, the J gene TRBJ2-5; 10 nucleotides match TRBD1. There are 16 residues in the CDR3. V lost 5 bases to trimming and J lost 5 bases; unmatched junction nucleotides: 11. Germline V gene lookup returns CDR1 SEHNR and CDR2 FQNEAQ (reference sequence).